This T cell receptor beta chain derives from a study of cytomegalovirus exposure and HLA in healthy donors. Study conclusions and caveats: Rarity marked most TCR sequences, yet some public TCRs occurred in many donors. Altogether, more than 150 TCR beta chains were recorded as cytomegalovirus-associated.

The donors were members of the approximately 120-subject validation cohort (separate from the roughly 660-subject first cohort). Concerning this clone itself: What it binds is not known.

V was cut by 4 bases and J by 5 bases, with 14 bases left in between. The CDR3 is 14 residues long. Germline-derived CDR1 and CDR2 are MRHNA and SNTAGT. The protocol was immunoSEQ multiplex PCR, while the TCRdb copy is restricted to in-frame clones and leaves out a portion. The repertoire consists of around 74,000 clones, with about 85% occurring once and the leading ten covering 3%. The clonotype was recovered from a man in his thirties or forties in good health and CMV-seronegative. The chain uses TRBV6-4 and TRBJ1-2; D is unclear. Sequencing used PBMCs. The CDR3 here is CASSVGAGIYGYTF. The CDR3 DNA reads TGTGCCAGCAGTGTGGGCGCTGGTATTTATGGCTACACCTTC.